The 2 T cell receptor beta chains reported below all come from one sample, sequenced in a study of cytomegalovirus exposure and HLA in healthy donors. Researchers ran the PCR with 60 Vbeta and 13 Jbeta primers. Sequenced by immunoSEQ multiplex PCR; TCRdb stores in-frame clones only, minus some. The table shows 90,000 to 100,000 clones, with 65% to 85% occurring only once. Sample: PBMCs. These receptors were obtained from an older woman in good health and CMV-seropositive.

This chain links TRBV4-1 with TRBJ2-5, with 10 bases fitting TRBD1. Near its end, the DNA agrees better with TRBJ2-7, so the J call may be wrong. The V gene's germline CDR1 is MGHRA and CDR2 YSYEKL. CDR3 length: 15 residues. The CDR3 sequence: CASSQGGQGEHEQYF. The DNA for the CDR3 is TGCGCCAGCAGCCAAGGTGGACAGGGGGAACACGAGCAGTACTTC.

The V gene is TRBV5-6, the J gene TRBJ1-2, with 10 bases lining up with TRBD1. CDR1 and CDR2 (germline): SGHDT, YYEEEE. There are 14 residues in the CDR3. Trimming at V came to 0 bases and at J to 4 bases, leaving 0 bases not matched to a gene. CDR3 DNA: TGTGCCAGCAGCTTGGGGACAGGGGGCTATGGCTACACCTTC. Its translation: CASSLGTGGYGYTF.